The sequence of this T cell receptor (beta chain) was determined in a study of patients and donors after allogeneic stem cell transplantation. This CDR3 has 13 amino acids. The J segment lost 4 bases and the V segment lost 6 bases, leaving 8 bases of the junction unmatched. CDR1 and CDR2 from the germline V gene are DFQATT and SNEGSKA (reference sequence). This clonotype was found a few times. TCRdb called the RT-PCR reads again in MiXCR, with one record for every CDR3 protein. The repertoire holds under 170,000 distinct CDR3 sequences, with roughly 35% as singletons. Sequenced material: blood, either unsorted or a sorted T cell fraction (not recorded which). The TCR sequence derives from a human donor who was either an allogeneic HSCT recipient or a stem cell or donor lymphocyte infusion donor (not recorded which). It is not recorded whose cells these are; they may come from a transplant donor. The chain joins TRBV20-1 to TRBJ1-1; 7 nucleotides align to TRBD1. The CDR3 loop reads CSAWTGWGTEAFF. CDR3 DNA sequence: TGCAGTGCATGGACAGGCTGGGGCACTGAAGCTTTCTTT.